Each of the 31 T cell receptor beta chains below was sequenced from the same sample in a study of blood T cell repertoires in COVID-19. Some clones are missing from TCRdb's copy, which holds only in-frame ones; the method was immunoSEQ multiplex PCR. The table records some 450,000 clones, around 88% of them present only once. The specimen sequenced was peripheral blood. The source of these receptors is a woman aged 45 to 65 with COVID-19, enrolled during active disease.

The chain joins TRBV25-1 to TRBJ1-3; no clear D gene. The CDR3 is made up of 13 amino acids. Germline V CDR1 and CDR2: MGHDK, SYGVNS. V gave up 3 bases and J gave up 7 bases, with 10 bases separating them. The CDR3 coding sequence is TGTGCCAGCAGTGACCTCTTCCGGAACACCATATATTTT. This sequence encodes CASSDLFRNTIYF.

The chain carries TRBV30 and TRBJ1-6; no definite D call. V was shortened by 1 base and J by 13 bases, with 11 bases between the two germline ends. The CDR3 extends over 12 amino acids. From germline, CDR1 is GTSNPN and CDR2 SVGIG (reference sequence). The CDR3 nucleotides read TGTGCCTGGAGTGACCTAGGGAGTCCCCTCCACTTT. It specifies CAWSDLGSPLHF.

V and J are TRBV2 and TRBJ1-1; D gene unclear. The CDR3 sequence is 13 residues long. CDR1 SNHLY and CDR2 FYNNEI come from the germline V gene. Trimming took off 4 bases at V and 3 bases at J, with 9 bases between the two ends. For the CDR3, the DNA is TGTGCCAGCAGTGTAATGGGAGACACTGAAGCTTTCTTT. Its protein product is CASSVMGDTEAFF.

The rearrangement uses TRBV2 and TRBJ2-1; D might be TRBD1 (6 bases). V dropped 7 bases and J dropped 2 bases, with 9 bases sitting between them. The germline V gene encodes CDR1 SNHLY and CDR2 FYNNEI. The CDR3 totals 13 residues. This chain's CDR3 is CASTTGTYNEQFF. The CDR3 region has the DNA TGTGCCAGCACTACAGGGACCTACAATGAGCAGTTCTTC. Based on the CDR3 plus reference TRBV2 and TRBJ2-1, the full variable domain is EPEVTQTPSHQVTQMGQEVILRCVPISNHLYFYWYRQILGQKVEFLVSFYNNEISEKSEIFDDQFSVERPDGSNFTLKIRSTKLEDSAMYFCASTTGTYNEQFFGPGTRLTVL.

The CDR3 region has the DNA TGTGCCAGCAGTCGGACTAGCGGGGGGTCGAGCACAGATACGCAGTATTTT. Amino acids: CASSRTSGGSSTDTQYF. The J gene is TRBJ2-3, the V gene TRBV3-1 (or the pseudogene TRBV3-2); 14 positions agree with TRBD2. CDR1 is LGHDT and CDR2 is YNNKEL in the germline V gene (reference sequence). The CDR3 sequence is 17 residues long. Losses at the gene ends were 6 bases for V and 0 bases for J; bases not matched to a gene: 5.

The rearrangement joins TRBV30 to TRBJ2-1; 8 bases fit TRBD2. The CDR3 spans 15 residues. The V and J ends lost 5 bases and 6 bases, in that order; junction bases with no gene match: 12. In germline, CDR1 is GTSNPN, CDR2 SVGIG (reference sequence). CDR3 coding DNA: TGTGCCTGGGTTTTTGATGGAGCGGGGGCCAATGAGCAGTTCTTC. Translating it yields CAWVFDGAGANEQFF.

The chain uses TRBV30 and TRBJ1-4; D not certain. The V and J ends lost 5 bases and 0 bases respectively, with 10 bases between them. Germline CDR1 reads GTSNPN; CDR2 reads SVGIG (reference sequence). CDR3 length: 14 residues. CDR3 sequence (DNA): TGTGCCTGGGAGAGAAAAACAACTAATGAAAAACTGTTTTTT. This encodes CAWERKTTNEKLFF.

This CDR3 reads CASSPKSEGGTEAFF. The CDR3 DNA reads TGCGCCAGCAGTCCAAAGAGTGAAGGGGGCACTGAAGCTTTCTTT. The V gene is TRBV5-1, the J gene TRBJ1-1; TRBD1 might be the D (6 bases). The CDR3 is 15 residues long. Trimming cost V 5 bases and J 4 bases, with 18 bases left between them. The germline gives CDR1 SGHRS, CDR2 YFSETQ. Based on the CDR3 plus reference TRBV5-1 and TRBJ1-1, the full variable domain is KAGVTQTPRYLIKTRGQQVTLSCSPISGHRSVSWYQQTPGQGLQFLFEYFSETQRNKGNFPGRFSGRQFSNSRSEMNVSTLELGDSALYLCASSPKSEGGTEAFFGQGTRLTVV.

The V gene is TRBV3-1 (or the pseudogene TRBV3-2), the J gene TRBJ1-6; D unresolved. This CDR3 has 14 residues. CDR1 LGHDT and CDR2 YNNKEL come from the germline V gene (reference sequence). The germline V and J ends were trimmed by 1 base and 5 bases, with 6 bases remaining between them. CDR3 sequence (DNA): TGTGCCAGCAGCCAAGGCCCAGATAATTCACCCCTCCACTTT. Translating it yields CASSQGPDNSPLHF.

CDR3 sequence reads: CASSLDTTYNEQFF. The CDR3 DNA is TGTGCCAGCAGCTTAGACACTACCTACAATGAGCAGTTCTTC. The rearrangement links TRBV11-3 to TRBJ2-1; D is unresolved. In germline, CDR1 is SGHNT, CDR2 YENEEA. The CDR3 runs to 14 residues. Between the trimmed V and J ends, which lost 0 bases and 2 bases, there was a span of 5 bases.

The rearrangement links TRBV9 to TRBJ1-4, with D maybe TRBD1 (6 bases). Between the trimmed V and J ends, which lost 3 bases and 5 bases, there was a span of 14 bases. Germline CDR1 reads SGDLS; CDR2 reads YYNGEE. The CDR3 extends over 15 amino acids. CDR3 sequence reads: CASSALTGSNEKLFF. CDR3 bases: TGTGCCAGCAGCGCTCTGACAGGCTCAAATGAAAAACTGTTTTTT.

The sample holds one count of this clone. The chain employs TRBV7-2 and TRBJ2-3; 9 nucleotides match TRBD2. This CDR3 has 17 amino acids. V was clipped by 5 bases and J by 3 bases; unmatched bases: 12. CDR1 and CDR2 (germline): SGHTA, FQGNSA. DNA for the CDR3: TGTGCCAGCAGCCCGGGTGGGACTAGCCTACTAACAGATACGCAGTATTTT. This translates into CASSPGGTSLLTDTQYF. The full variable domain, its missing parts supplied by reference TRBV7-2 and TRBJ2-3, is GAGVSQSPSNKVTEKGKDVELRCDPISGHTALYWYRQSLGQGLEFLIYFQGNSAPDKSGLPSDRFSAERTGGSVSTLTIQRTQQEDSAVYLCASSPGGTSLLTDTQYFGPGTRLTVL.

The chain combines TRBV12-5 with TRBJ1-1; D not resolved. Germline V lookup: CDR1 LGHNT, CDR2 FRNRAP. The CDR3 covers 14 residues. Trimming shortened V by 1 base and J by 6 bases, and 12 bases separated the two germline ends. CDR3 residues: CASGLGTGGAEAFF. CDR3 nucleotide sequence: TGTGCTAGTGGTTTGGGGACGGGAGGCGCTGAAGCTTTCTTT. Full variable domain (missing parts from reference TRBV12-5 and TRBJ1-1): DARVTQTPRHKVTEMGQEVTMRCQPILGHNTVFWYRQTMMQGLELLAYFRNRAPLDDSGMPKDRFSAEMPDATLATLKIQPSEPRDSAVYFCASGLGTGGAEAFFGQGTRLTVV.

V gene TRBV30 combines with J gene TRBJ1-2, with TRBD1 as a possible D gene (5 bases). Germline assignment: CDR1 GTSNPN and CDR2 SVGIG (reference sequence). The V gene lost 3 bases and the J gene lost 8 bases, with 7 bases spanning the gap. The CDR3 runs 10 residues. CDR3: CAWRGEGYTF. The CDR3 bases are TGTGCCTGGAGAGGGGAAGGCTACACCTTC. Together with reference TRBV30 and TRBJ1-2, the CDR3 gives the full variable domain: SQTIHQWPATLVQPVGSPLSLECTVEGTSNPNLYWYRQAAGRGLQLLFYSVGIGQISSEVPQNLSASRPQDRQFILSSKKLLLSDSGFYLCAWRGEGYTFGSGTRLTVV.

V usage is TRBV19 and J usage is TRBJ1-6; 7 bases match TRBD1. V dropped 4 bases and J dropped 7; count of bases not matched to a gene: 7. This CDR3 has 15 amino acids. Germline V gene sequence: CDR1 LNHDA, CDR2 SQIVND (reference sequence). CDR3 in DNA: TGTGCCAGTAGTACTCGCCAGGGACAGAATTCACCCCTCCACTTT. Translation: CASSTRQGQNSPLHF. Combining the CDR3 with reference TRBV19 and TRBJ1-6 gives the whole variable domain DGGITQSPKYLFRKEGQNVTLSCEQNLNHDAMYWYRQDPGQGLRLIYYSQIVNDFQKGDIAEGYSVSREKKESFPLTVTSAQKNPTAFYLCASSTRQGQNSPLHFGNGTRLTVT.

The rearrangement uses TRBV5-6 and TRBJ2-3; D is perhaps TRBD2 (5 bases). The CDR3 contains 12 residues. Trimming took off 4 bases at V and 3 bases at J, with 6 bases between the two ends. Germline assignment: CDR1 SGHDT and CDR2 YYEEEE. The CDR3 nucleotides are TGTGCCAGCAGCCGGGGAACAGATACGCAGTATTTT. Translating gives CASSRGTDTQYF.

This clone was seen a few times. The rearrangement joins TRBV19 to TRBJ2-1, with a weak D call TRBD1 (6 bases). V lost 3 bases and J 0 bases, leaving 9 bases between the germline ends. The CDR3 loop spans 15 amino acids. Germline CDR1 and CDR2: LNHDA and SQIVND (reference sequence). The CDR3 region has the DNA TGTGCCAGTAGTATGGGCAGGGGCTCCTACAATGAGCAGTTCTTC. This codes for CASSMGRGSYNEQFF.

This chain connects TRBV5-1 to TRBJ2-5, with 7 bases that match TRBD1. The CDR3 consists of 13 residues. Trimming cost V 4 bases and J 3 bases; bases outside gene matches: 3. Germline V gene lookup returns CDR1 SGHRS and CDR2 YFSETQ. The CDR3 region is CASSTGTEETQYF. The CDR3 coding sequence is TGCGCCAGCAGCACCGGGACAGAAGAGACCCAGTACTTC.

This chain uses TRBV12-3 or TRBV12-4 with TRBJ2-2; D remains unclear. Trimming took 4 bases from V and 5 from J, leaving 5 bases between them. The CDR3 runs 12 residues. The CDR3 sequence: CASSSYTGELFF. DNA for the CDR3: TGTGCCAGCAGTTCCTATACCGGGGAGCTGTTTTTT.

The rearrangement joins TRBV4-1 to TRBJ1-2; D is unresolved. This CDR3 has 17 amino acids. V lost 2 bases to trimming and J lost 8 bases, with 24 bases between them. Germline CDR1 and CDR2: MGHRA and YSYEKL. The CDR3 sequence is CASSQTGRGNPGLGYTF. The CDR3, as DNA: TGCGCCAGCAGCCAAACTGGGCGAGGGAATCCTGGGTTAGGCTACACCTTC.

This sequence joins TRBV5-1 and TRBJ2-3; perhaps TRBD2 as D (5 bases). With 4 bases removed from V and 0 bases from J, the gap between germline ends came to 12 bases. Germline assignment: CDR1 SGHRS and CDR2 YFSETQ. This CDR3 contains 15 residues. This chain's CDR3 is CASSTVRTSTDTQYF. DNA of the CDR3: TGCGCCAGCAGCACAGTTAGGACTAGCACAGATACGCAGTATTTT. The variable domain in full, with the rest retrieved from reference TRBV5-1 and TRBJ2-3, is KAGVTQTPRYLIKTRGQQVTLSCSPISGHRSVSWYQQTPGQGLQFLFEYFSETQRNKGNFPGRFSGRQFSNSRSEMNVSTLELGDSALYLCASSTVRTSTDTQYFGPGTRLTVL.

V gene TRBV7-2 combines with J gene TRBJ2-2, with 8 nucleotides matching TRBD2. J gave up 1 base and V 6 bases, and 10 bases lay outside the gene matches. The CDR3 sequence is 17 residues long. From germline, CDR1 is SGHTA and CDR2 FQGNSA. The CDR3 DNA reads TGTGCCAGCAGGCCCTATTCGGGGGGGATGAACACCGGGGAGCTGTTTTTT. Translating gives CASRPYSGGMNTGELFF.

This chain joins TRBV6-5 and TRBJ2-2; D remains ambiguous. The V end lost 7 bases, the J end lost 4 bases, and 16 bases lay between the germline ends. The germline V gene encodes CDR1 MNHEY and CDR2 SVGAGI. This CDR3 has 15 residues. The DNA of the CDR3 is TGTGCCAGCACAAAAACCGCGTCGGGCACCGGGGAGCTGTTTTTT. Amino acids: CASTKTASGTGELFF.

This chain uses TRBV28 with TRBJ1-2, with D hard to call. Trimming took 3 bases from V and 4 from J, leaving 9 bases between them. The CDR3 consists of 13 residues. The germline V gene has CDR1 MDHEN and CDR2 SYDVKM. The CDR3 sequence: CASSFQAPYGYTF. Written as DNA, the CDR3 is TGTGCCAGCAGTTTTCAGGCCCCCTATGGCTACACCTTC.

This sequence joins TRBV5-1 and TRBJ2-3, with TRBD2 as a possible D gene (5 bases). Germline lookup yields CDR1 SGHRS and CDR2 YFSETQ. The CDR3 has 13 amino acids. V was shortened by 4 bases and J by 4 bases, with 10 bases between the two germline ends. The CDR3 DNA is TGCGCCAGCAGCCTAGGAGGTTCAGATACGCAGTATTTT. It translates to CASSLGGSDTQYF.

V gene TRBV28 combines with J gene TRBJ2-2; 10 bases are a match to TRBD2. Germline V gene data show CDR1 as MDHEN and CDR2 as SYDVKM. CDR3 size: 15 residues. The V and J ends lost 5 bases and 7 bases, in that order; junction bases with no gene match: 7. The CDR3, as DNA: TGTGCCAGCAGTCAAAGCGGGGGGGCAATCGGGGAGCTGTTTTTT. Encoded protein: CASSQSGGAIGELFF.

The rearrangement uses TRBV4-2 and TRBJ2-7, with 11 bases aligning to TRBD2. The CDR3 extends over 15 amino acids. V was clipped by 5 bases and J by 2 bases; unmatched bases: 5. CDR1 is LGHNA, CDR2 YNFKEQ, per germline. The CDR3 loop is CASSYGTSGTYEQYF. In DNA, the CDR3 is TGTGCCAGCAGCTACGGGACTAGCGGCACCTACGAGCAGTACTTC.

The V call is TRBV6-5, the J call TRBJ2-3, with a possible D match to TRBD1 (5 bases). V was clipped by 5 bases and J by 4 bases, with 16 bases between them. Per germline, CDR1 MNHEY and CDR2 SVGAGI. CDR3 length: 15 residues. Here the CDR3 reads CASSLGPEGADTQYF. CDR3 sequence (DNA): TGTGCCAGCAGTCTGGGCCCTGAAGGGGCAGATACGCAGTATTTT.

V usage is TRBV30 and J usage is TRBJ2-1; TRBD1 is a possible D gene (5 bases). V was shortened by 2 bases and J by 7 bases, with 15 bases between the two germline ends. CDR3 length: 14 amino acids. Germline V gene sequence: CDR1 GTSNPN, CDR2 SVGIG (reference sequence). The CDR3, as DNA: TGTGCCTGGAGTCTCAGGGCGTTGAAGAATGAGCAGTTCTTC. Translating gives CAWSLRALKNEQFF.

V usage is TRBV20-1 and J usage is TRBJ2-1; D unresolved. Trimming took 3 bases from V and 7 from J, leaving 7 bases between them. Per the germline V gene, CDR1 is DFQATT and CDR2 is SNEGSKA (reference sequence). The CDR3 sequence is 11 residues long. CDR3 amino acids: CSASLTNEQFF. The DNA of the CDR3 is TGCAGTGCTAGCCTGACTAATGAGCAGTTCTTC.

V gene TRBV4-2 combines with J gene TRBJ2-7, with 7 bases matching TRBD1. There are 17 residues in the CDR3. V dropped 0 bases and J dropped 4; count of bases not matched to a gene: 12. Per germline, CDR1 LGHNA and CDR2 YNFKEQ. The CDR3 is CASSQDIGYRQGYEQYF. CDR3 DNA sequence: TGTGCCAGCAGCCAAGATATCGGGTACAGACAGGGTTACGAGCAGTACTTC.